Below, 21 T cell receptor beta chains from the same sample are listed, as sequenced in a study of T cell repertoires in cytomegalovirus infection. The antigens these receptors bind are not known. MiXCR, run by TCRdb on the reads, gives a single entry per CDR3 protein. The table shows around 430,000 distinct CDR3 sequences, with under 55% occurring only once. Sequenced here: cultured PBMCs, sampled from culture after CMV antigen stimulation. The receptor set was obtained from a human donor in good health (CMV status not recorded). Some clones in this sample may be carry-over from other donors' samples.

This clonotype was detected only a few times. The gene calls are TRBV6-1 and TRBJ2-7; D is uncertain. The CDR3 totals 15 residues. The ends were cut back, 2 bases at V and 0 bases at J, with 11 bases in the middle. Germline CDR1 is MNHNS and CDR2 is SASEGT. The CDR3 here is CASSENSLSSYEQYF. The CDR3 DNA is TGTGCCAGCAGTGAAAACAGCCTAAGCTCCTACGAGCAGTACTTC.

The rearrangement links TRBV7-2 to TRBJ2-7, with 9 bases that match TRBD2. The V segment lost 6 bases and the J segment 2 bases; nucleotides outside the gene matches: 8. This CDR3 has 15 amino acids. Germline V lookup: CDR1 SGHTA, CDR2 FQGNSA. The CDR3 region has the DNA TGTGCCAGCAGTTACGGACTAGCGCCAACCTACGAGCAGTACTTC. Encoded protein: CASSYGLAPTYEQYF.

This clonotype was picked up many times. V usage is TRBV7-2 and J usage is TRBJ1-5; TRBD1 might be the D (5 bases). The CDR3 runs to 17 residues. V dropped 6 bases and J dropped 6 bases, with 24 bases sitting between them. Germline CDR1 SGHTA, CDR2 FQGNSA. This chain's CDR3 is CASSYNSVRGAGQPQHF. CDR3 nucleotides: TGTGCCAGCAGTTATAATAGTGTAAGGGGCGCAGGTCAGCCCCAGCATTTT.

The rearrangement links TRBV11-2 to TRBJ2-1; TRBD2 aligns across 8 bases. V was pared by 0 bases and J by 9 bases, with 7 bases of the junction left unmatched. Germline V lookup: CDR1 SGHAT, CDR2 FQNNGV. The CDR3 contains 15 residues. This CDR3 is CASSLDSGNPSEQFF. In nucleotides, the CDR3 is TGTGCCAGCAGCTTAGATAGCGGGAACCCCAGTGAGCAGTTCTTC.

CDR3 in amino acids: CASSKGWTSGINEQFF. The CDR3 bases are TGTGCCAGTAGTAAGGGTTGGACTAGCGGGATCAATGAGCAGTTCTTC. The chain carries TRBV19 and TRBJ2-1; 12 bases line up with TRBD2. The CDR3 totals 16 residues. Germline CDR1 and CDR2: LNHDA and SQIVND (reference sequence). V shed 4 bases and J 6 bases; nucleotides not matched to a gene: 7.

The V gene is TRBV3-1, the J gene TRBJ1-2; D remains ambiguous. V lost 4 bases and J lost 8, with 17 bases in between. There are 14 residues in the CDR3. The germline gives CDR1 LGHDT, CDR2 YNNKEL (reference sequence). The CDR3 region has the DNA TGTGCCAGCAGCCCCCAAGGGATCTCAAGAGGCTACACCTTC. It encodes CASSPQGISRGYTF.

The chain links TRBV5-1 to TRBJ1-6; D gene uncertain. The CDR3 contains 16 residues. Per the germline V gene, CDR1 is SGHRS and CDR2 is YFSETQ. Trimming removed 0 bases at V and 0 bases at J, with 7 bases between. CDR3 amino acids: CASSLVVSSYNSPLHF. For the CDR3, the DNA is TGCGCCAGCAGCTTGGTGGTGAGCTCCTATAATTCACCCCTCCACTTT.

This clonotype showed up just a few times. V gene TRBV7-8 combines with J gene TRBJ1-1; possible D gene TRBD1, 6 bases. V gave up 1 base and J gave up 1 base, with 10 bases separating them. This CDR3 is built from 15 residues. Germline V CDR1 and CDR2: SGHVS, FQNEAQ. For the CDR3, the DNA is TGTGCCAGCAGCTTAGTCGGACAGAAGAACACTGAAGCTTTCTTT. This sequence encodes CASSLVGQKNTEAFF.

Notes on this clonotype: The junction departs from germline at one end; a sequencing error may be responsible. This rearrangement joins TRBV7-6 to TRBJ1-1; D unresolved. The V gene's germline CDR1 is SGHVS and CDR2 FNYEAQ. The CDR3 extends over 16 amino acids. The DNA of the CDR3 is TGTGCCAGCAGCCGCGGGCGGAGCTCGGGGAACGCTGAAGCTTTCTTT. Translation: CASSRGRSSGNAEAFF.

J is TRBJ1-2 and V is TRBV7-2; a weak D match, TRBD1 (6 bases). Trimming took off 1 base at V and 4 bases at J, with 13 bases between the two ends. The CDR3 sequence is 15 residues long. The germline V gene has CDR1 SGHTA and CDR2 FQGNSA. The DNA of the CDR3 is TGTGCCAGCAGCTTAGAGGGCTCAGGGGTCTATGGCTACACCTTC. Translated, it gives CASSLEGSGVYGYTF.

The chain links TRBV4-2 to TRBJ2-1, with D perhaps matching TRBD2 (6 bases). Germline V lookup: CDR1 LGHNA, CDR2 YNFKEQ. This CDR3 has 14 amino acids. The ends were cut back, 4 bases at V and 9 bases at J, with 16 bases in the middle. The CDR3 DNA sequence: TGTGCCAGCAGCCTAGGGACTTCCCCTATTGAGCAGTTCTTC. Translation gives CASSLGTSPIEQFF.

V usage is TRBV6-1 and J usage is TRBJ2-1, with 9 bases that match TRBD2. In germline, CDR1 is MNHNS, CDR2 SASEGT. V lost 2 bases to trimming and J lost 8 bases; unmatched junction nucleotides: 7. The CDR3 totals 15 residues. CDR3 DNA: TGTGCCAGCAGTGAACCACCGGGACTAGCCTATGAGCAGTTCTTC. This encodes CASSEPPGLAYEQFF.

The chain combines TRBV12-3 or TRBV12-4 with TRBJ1-5; tentative D call: TRBD1 (6 bases). The CDR3 is 14 amino acids. Trimming removed 4 bases from V and 7 bases from J, with 14 bases in between. The CDR3 DNA reads TGTGCCAGCAGTTGGCGGGGGCTCAGCCAGCCCCAGCATTTT. Protein product: CASSWRGLSQPQHF.

This clonotype has a handful of counts. The chain links TRBV6-1 to TRBJ2-3; 7 nucleotides align to TRBD2. Germline CDR1 and CDR2: MNHNS and SASEGT. The CDR3 runs to 15 residues. J lost 1 base, V lost 3 bases, and 4 bases had no gene match. CDR3 sequence reads: CASSEGGFRTDTQYF. The CDR3 bases are TGTGCCAGCAGTGAGGGGGGGTTTCGCACAGATACGCAGTATTTT.

This clonotype was counted a few times. The chain couples TRBV7-9 to TRBJ2-1; D gene unclear. This CDR3 is 16 amino acids long. Germline V gives CDR1 SEHNR, CDR2 FQNEAQ (reference sequence). V gave up 1 base and J gave up 4 bases, with 14 bases separating them. The DNA of the CDR3 is TGTGCCAGCAGCTTAGGCGACTCAGGCACGTACAATGAGCAGTTCTTC. Protein product: CASSLGDSGTYNEQFF. The full variable domain, completed using reference TRBV7-9 and TRBJ2-1, is DTGVSQNPRHKITKRGQNVTFRCDPISEHNRLYWYRQTLGQGPEFLTYFQNEAQLEKSRLLSDRFSAERPKGSFSTLEIQRTEQGDSAMYLCASSLGDSGTYNEQFFGPGTRLTVL.

The rearrangement links TRBV6-1 to TRBJ2-2; TRBD1 agrees at 7 bases. V was pared by 11 bases and J by 4 bases, with 10 bases of the junction left unmatched. CDR3 length: 14 residues. CDR1 MNHNS and CDR2 SASEGT come from the germline V gene. The CDR3, as DNA: TGTGCCGGAACCGGGACAGCCTTCACCGGGGAGCTGTTTTTT. Its protein product is CAGTGTAFTGELFF.

The chain uses TRBV28 and TRBJ2-5, with 8 bases that match TRBD2. The junction had 3 bases not matched to a gene; V was cut back by 8 bases and J by 1 base. There are 13 residues in the CDR3. CDR1 and CDR2 (germline): MDHEN, SYDVKM. The CDR3 sequence is CASFGLAQETQYF. CDR3 sequence (DNA): TGTGCCAGCTTTGGACTAGCCCAAGAGACCCAGTACTTC.

The chain combines TRBV5-5 with TRBJ1-1; the match to TRBD1 covers 7 bases. CDR3 length equals 13 residues. V shed 2 bases and J 5 bases; nucleotides not matched to a gene: 3. The germline gives CDR1 SGHKS, CDR2 YYEKEE (reference sequence). The CDR3 region is CASSLRGLTEAFF. CDR3 nucleotides: TGTGCCAGCAGCTTAAGGGGGCTTACTGAAGCTTTCTTT.

The chain has TRBV20-1 and TRBJ2-5, with no clear D. V lost 2 bases and J lost 3, with 7 bases in between. Germline V gene sequence: CDR1 DFQATT, CDR2 SNEGSKA (reference sequence). The CDR3 loop spans 12 amino acids. CDR3 residues: CSARWRKETQYF. In DNA form, the CDR3 reads TGCAGTGCTAGATGGCGGAAAGAGACCCAGTACTTC.

The chain couples TRBV6-1 to TRBJ1-3, with 7 bases fitting TRBD1. Germline loops: CDR1 MNHNS, CDR2 SASEGT. This CDR3 contains 15 residues. V was pared by 4 bases and J by 3 bases, with 6 bases of the junction left unmatched. For the CDR3, the DNA is TGTGCCAGCAGTGGACAGGGTGCGGTTGGAAACACCATATATTTT. It codes for CASSGQGAVGNTIYF.

The chain combines TRBV4-3 with TRBJ2-1; D is unresolved. The V and J ends lost 4 bases and 4 bases respectively, with 17 bases between them. The CDR3 consists of 16 residues. Germline V gives CDR1 LGHNA, CDR2 YSLEER. CDR3 sequence reads: CASSREASVLYNEQFF. CDR3 coding DNA: TGCGCCAGCAGCCGAGAGGCTAGTGTCCTATACAATGAGCAGTTCTTC.